This T cell receptor beta chain was captured by sequencing in a study of control samples from healthy donors and cancer patients. TCRdb's copy holds only in-frame clones and misses some; the assay was immunoSEQ multiplex PCR. This table holds about 150,000 clones, about 86% found once. In germline, CDR1 is LNHDA, CDR2 SQIVND (reference sequence). The CDR3 is 13 residues long. The V end was cut by 10 bases, the J end by 0 bases, with 12 bases between. J is TRBJ1-1 and V is TRBV19, with a tentative D call TRBD1 (5 bases). The sequenced sample was blood. This receptor was obtained from a man aged 18 to 29 in good health. The CDR3: CATAGTVNTEAFF. DNA for the CDR3: TGTGCCACTGCCGGGACGGTGAACACTGAAGCTTTCTTT.